Listed here are 14 T cell receptor beta chains from one sample, sequenced in a study of shared clonotypes between healthy human individuals (dated by TCRdb to about 2020). Receptors were amplified or captured by the immunoSEQ multiplex PCR assay. TCRdb mirrors the immuneACCESS table, restricted to in-frame sequences. Some clones are absent from its copies; in checked studies, under half trace to an unresolved V gene, and the reason for the others is unknown. Within this sample are a few hundred thousand clones, with around three quarters of them counted one time only. Of the sample, around 11% is held by the ten largest clones. Sequenced input: PBMCs. These receptors originate from a woman in her thirties or forties in good health. Some clones in this sample may be carry-over from other donors' samples.

About this clone: This may stem from a read error, because a much larger clone lies one nucleotide away. In the same sample, other DNA sequences code for this CDR3. The rearrangement links TRBV6-1 to TRBJ2-5; 10 bases line up with TRBD1. This CDR3 spans 16 amino acids. Per germline, CDR1 MNHNS and CDR2 SASEGT. The CDR3 sequence is CASSEVEGTGVETQYF. The CDR3 bases are TGTGCCAGCAGTGAAGTTGAGGGGACAGGGGTAGAGACTCAGTACTTC.

The genes are TRBV27 and TRBJ2-7, with TRBD2 identical over 10 bases. The CDR3 spans 16 residues. Germline V gene lookup returns CDR1 MNHEY and CDR2 SMNVEV (reference sequence). Trimming took 7 bases from V and 5 from J; bases not matched to a gene: 14. CDR3 amino acids: CASTITPLAGVNEQYF. The CDR3 DNA reads as TGTGCCAGCACCATCACCCCCCTAGCGGGAGTCAACGAGCAGTACTTC.

As for this clone: A much larger clone lies a single base off, so this may be a read error. The sample contains more than one DNA sequence encoding this CDR3. The gene calls are TRBV7-9 and TRBJ1-1, with a weak D call TRBD1 (5 bases). This CDR3 spans 14 amino acids. Germline V gene lookup returns CDR1 SEHNR and CDR2 FQNEAQ (reference sequence). The CDR3 sequence is CASSVDSWGTEAFF. The DNA for the CDR3 is TGTGCCAGCAGCGTCGACTCTTGGGGGACTGAAGCCTTCTTT.

The V and J genes are TRBV6-6 and TRBJ2-2; a weak D match, TRBD2 (6 bases). V shed 0 bases and J shed 2 bases, with 10 bases lying between them. The CDR3 consists of 16 residues. CDR1 is MNHNY and CDR2 is SVGAGI in the germline V gene (reference sequence). In DNA, the CDR3 is TGTGCCAGCAGTTACTCCGGGGGACCTAACACCGGGGAGCTGTTTTTT. This sequence encodes CASSYSGGPNTGELFF.

The chain links TRBV7-3 to TRBJ2-7; D might be TRBD1 (5 bases). CDR3 size: 14 residues. Between the trimmed V and J ends, which lost 2 bases and 0 bases, there was a span of 8 bases. Germline CDR1 SGHTA, CDR2 FQGTGA. DNA for the CDR3: TGTGCCAGCAGCTTAGACAGCACCTCCTACGAGCAGTACTTC. Its translation: CASSLDSTSYEQYF.

The rearrangement links TRBV19 to TRBJ2-1; a possible D gene is TRBD2 (7 bases). The length of the CDR3 is 16 residues. Germline V gene sequence: CDR1 LNHDA, CDR2 SQIVND (reference sequence). V lost 6 bases to trimming and J lost 8 bases, with 23 bases between them. CDR3 loop: CASSYPPRGGADEQFF. The CDR3 region has the DNA TGTGCCAGTAGCTACCCCCCCCGAGGGGGGGCGGATGAGCAGTTCTTC.

V usage is TRBV5-5 and J usage is TRBJ1-4; TRBD1 is a possible D gene (6 bases). Germline lookup yields CDR1 SGHKS and CDR2 YYEKEE (reference sequence). V dropped 4 bases and J dropped 3 bases, with 16 bases sitting between them. This CDR3 region has 16 residues. The CDR3 DNA is TGTGCCAGCAGCAACCAGTGGACAGACTCTAATGAAAAACTGTTTTTT. Protein: CASSNQWTDSNEKLFF.

This clone was counted once. This sequence joins TRBV7-9 and TRBJ2-7; no clear D gene. Trimming left V 0 bases short and J 6 bases short, with 9 bases between. Germline values: CDR1 SEHNR, CDR2 FQNEAQ (reference sequence). This CDR3 contains 13 residues. The CDR3 DNA is TGTGCCAGCAGCTTAGCGGGCAGTCGCGAGCAGTACTTC. Amino acid sequence: CASSLAGSREQYF.

The chain combines TRBV28 with TRBJ2-2, with D possibly called TRBD1 or TRBD2 (6 bases each). The CDR3 totals 15 residues. Germline V gene lookup returns CDR1 MDHEN and CDR2 SYDVKM. V was trimmed by 7 bases and J by 3 bases, leaving 15 bases between them. The CDR3: CASTPGDTHTGELFF. In nucleotides, the CDR3 is TGTGCCAGCACCCCGGGGGACACTCACACCGGGGAGCTGTTTTTT.

The V call is TRBV11-1, the J call TRBJ2-3; D is possibly TRBD1 or TRBD2 (5 bases each). Germline V CDR1 and CDR2: SGHAT, FQDESV (reference sequence). With 1 base removed from V and 0 bases from J, the gap between germline ends came to 14 bases. The CDR3 covers 17 residues. CDR3 DNA sequence: TGTGCCAGCAGCTTAGGACAGCTTGGCGGGAGCACAGATACGCAGTATTTT. This translates into CASSLGQLGGSTDTQYF.

The chain joins TRBV29-1 to TRBJ2-1, with 7 bases lining up with TRBD1. CDR1 SQVTM and CDR2 ANQGSEA come from the germline V gene. V gave up 8 bases and J gave up 2 bases; unmatched junction bases: 3. The CDR3 is 12 amino acids. This chain's CDR3 is CSSGQAYNEQFF. CDR3 DNA sequence: TGCAGCTCTGGACAGGCCTACAATGAGCAGTTCTTC.

This clone occurred many times. Other nucleotide sequences from this sample produce the same CDR3. V usage is TRBV5-6 and J usage is TRBJ1-5; 9 bases line up with TRBD1. Germline CDR1 reads SGHDT; CDR2 reads YYEEEE. J gave up 2 bases and V 3 bases, and 3 bases lay outside the gene matches. This CDR3 has 15 amino acids. This CDR3 is CASSSGQGGNQPQHF. DNA of the CDR3: TGTGCCAGCAGCTCGGGACAGGGTGGCAATCAGCCCCAGCATTTT.

This clone has ten or more counts. The same CDR3 arises from other DNA sequences in this sample as well. The chain carries TRBV30 and TRBJ1-5, with TRBD1 matching 7 bases. Germline V CDR1 and CDR2: GTSNPN, SVGIG (reference sequence). The CDR3 extends over 15 amino acids. V shed 5 bases and J 0 bases; nucleotides not matched to a gene: 7. The CDR3 DNA reads as TGTGCCTGGGGGGACAGCGAGTATAGCAATCAGCCCCAGCATTTT. Translating it yields CAWGDSEYSNQPQHF.

The V and J genes are TRBV5-1 and TRBJ2-3, with D unresolved. CDR1 is SGHRS, CDR2 YFSETQ, per germline. There are 12 residues in the CDR3. V shed 1 base and J shed 5 bases, with 5 bases lying between them. The CDR3 loop is CASSLPGDTQYF. The CDR3, as DNA: TGCGCCAGCAGCTTGCCAGGAGATACGCAGTATTTT.